Listed below are T cell receptor beta chains from one sample, sequenced in a study of blood T cell repertoires in COVID-19. Assay used: immunoSEQ multiplex PCR; TCRdb lists only in-frame clones, some missing. The table has 130,000 to 150,000 clones, 80% to 90% seen once. Sequencing used peripheral blood. These receptors were taken from a human donor with acute or convalescent COVID-19. The donor label of this sample is uncertain. Both conserved end residues are part of each CDR3. A D gene is named only where the DNA matches it firmly. The size field is filled for only some rows; it gives once, few, many or a size class.

d_gene: TRBD1; v_gene: TRBV11-1; j_gene: TRBJ1-1; abundance: NA; CDR3nt: TGTGCCAGCAGCTTAGAGGGGGCTATTAACACTGAAGCTTTCTTT; CDR3aa: CASSLEGAINTEAFF
d_gene: NA; v_gene: TRBV27; j_gene: TRBJ1-2; abundance: NA; CDR3nt: TGTGCCACCCGGTTCGTGGGGGGTCTGAACTATGGCTACACCTTC; CDR3aa: CATRFVGGLNYGYTF
d_gene: TRBD1; v_gene: TRBV3-1/TRBV3-2; j_gene: TRBJ2-1; abundance: NA; CDR3nt: TGTGCCAGCAGGGACCCGGGACAGGGGGGCAATGAGCAGTTCTTC; CDR3aa: CASRDPGQGGNEQFF
d_gene: NA; v_gene: TRBV9; j_gene: TRBJ1-1; abundance: NA; CDR3nt: TGTGCCAGCAGCGTTGGGCACTCGAACACTGAAGCTTTCTTT; CDR3aa: CASSVGHSNTEAFF
d_gene: NA; v_gene: TRBV24-1; j_gene: TRBJ2-6; abundance: NA; CDR3nt: TGTGCCGCCCAGGGGAGCTCTGGGGCCAACGTCCTGACTTTC; CDR3aa: CAAQGSSGANVLTF
d_gene: NA; v_gene: TRBV5-1; j_gene: TRBJ1-3; abundance: NA; CDR3nt: TGCGCCAGCAGCTTAGGAGGTTCCTCTGGAAACACCATATATTTT; CDR3aa: CASSLGGSSGNTIYF
d_gene: NA; v_gene: TRBV25-1; j_gene: TRBJ1-1; abundance: NA; CDR3nt: TGTGCCAGCAGGGAAATGGGGTTGAAGGGGGACACTGAAGCTTTCTTT; CDR3aa: CASREMGLKGDTEAFF
d_gene: NA; v_gene: TRBV7-3; j_gene: TRBJ2-1; abundance: NA; CDR3nt: TGTGCCAGCAGCCCCTTGCGGTCGAGATACAATGAGCAGTTCTTC; CDR3aa: CASSPLRSRYNEQFF
d_gene: TRBD1; v_gene: TRBV30; j_gene: TRBJ1-5; abundance: NA; CDR3nt: TGTGCCTGGAGTGCACAGGGGCGGCTGCCCCAGCATTTT; CDR3aa: CAWSAQGRLPQHF
d_gene: NA; v_gene: TRBV18; j_gene: TRBJ1-2; abundance: NA; CDR3nt: TGTGCCAGCTCACCTCTACAGGATCCTAACTATGGCTACACCTTC; CDR3aa: CASSPLQDPNYGYTF
d_gene: TRBD1; v_gene: TRBV7-8; j_gene: TRBJ1-6; abundance: NA; CDR3nt: TGTGCCAGCAGCCCGGGACAGGGAACTTCACCCCTCCACTTT; CDR3aa: CASSPGQGTSPLHF
d_gene: NA; v_gene: TRBV4-1; j_gene: TRBJ1-5; abundance: few; CDR3nt: TGCGCCAGCAGCCAAGAACCCCAGTCCAATCAGCCCCAGCATTTT; CDR3aa: CASSQEPQSNQPQHF
d_gene: NA; v_gene: TRBV6-5; j_gene: TRBJ1-5; abundance: NA; CDR3nt: TGTGCCAGCAGTTACTCGACAGAAAACAATCAGCCCCAGCATTTT; CDR3aa: CASSYSTENNQPQHF
d_gene: TRBD1; v_gene: TRBV12-3/TRBV12-4; j_gene: TRBJ1-2; abundance: NA; CDR3nt: TGTGCCAGCAGTTTAGCGAACAGGGGGGACTACACCTTC; CDR3aa: CASSLANRGDYTF
d_gene: NA; v_gene: TRBV12-5; j_gene: TRBJ2-5; abundance: NA; CDR3nt: TGTGCTAGTGCCCCGGACAGTTTTCAAGAGACCCAGTACTTC; CDR3aa: CASAPDSFQETQYF
d_gene: NA; v_gene: TRBV3-1/TRBV3-2; j_gene: TRBJ1-6; abundance: few; CDR3nt: TGTGCCAGCAGCCCCGGGAAGGGTGGAAGTTCACCCCTCCACTTT; CDR3aa: CASSPGKGGSSPLHF
d_gene: NA; v_gene: TRBV11-2; j_gene: TRBJ1-6; abundance: NA; CDR3nt: TGTGCCAGCAGAGTCGCGGGACGGGTTAATTCACCCCTCCACTTT; CDR3aa: CASRVAGRVNSPLHF